What follows are 21 T cell receptor beta chains derived from one specimen sequenced in a study of CD4 T cells in relation to SARS-CoV-2 and coronaviruses. Unexposed donor CD4+ T cells date from 2011-2018, before the COVID-19 pandemic. The table came from immunoSEQ multiplex PCR; TCRdb's copy has only in-frame clones and leaves some out. The sample has approximately 70,000 clones; 93% are singletons. The sample was naive CD4+ T cells from PBMCs. This sample's subset: naive CD4+ T cells isolated by negative enrichment. The receptors derive from a human donor in good health.

The chain is built from TRBV19 and TRBJ2-1; unclear D gene. CDR1 and CDR2 from the germline V gene are LNHDA and SQIVND (reference sequence). The CDR3 extends over 14 amino acids. V shed 7 bases and J shed 7 bases, with 17 bases lying between them. This CDR3 is CASTLSNKENEQFF. The CDR3 bases are TGTGCCAGTACCCTCTCTAATAAGGAAAATGAGCAGTTCTTC.

This clone was counted once. The V call is TRBV5-4, the J call TRBJ2-3; TRBD2 matches 11 bases. Germline CDR1 and CDR2: SGHNT and YYREEE (reference sequence). The ends lost 1 base at V and 6 bases at J; junction bases unmatched: 10. The CDR3 covers 17 residues. CDR3 region: CASSLRLAGIRFDTQYF. CDR3 DNA: TGTGCCAGCAGCTTGCGACTAGCGGGGATCAGGTTCGATACGCAGTATTTT. The full variable domain, in which reference TRBV5-4 and TRBJ2-3 provide the parts outside the CDR3, is ETGVTQSPTHLIKTRGQQVTLRCSSQSGHNTVSWYQQALGQGPQFIFQYYREEENGRGNFPPRFSGLQFPNYSSELNVNALELDDSALYLCASSLRLAGIRFDTQYFGPGTRLTVL.

This clone was seen only once. J is TRBJ1-1 and V is TRBV27, with unresolved D. Trimming took 6 bases from V and 0 from J, leaving 11 bases between them. The CDR3 has 14 amino acids. CDR1 and CDR2 from the germline V gene are MNHEY and SMNVEV (reference sequence). The chain's CDR3 is CASRAFNMNTEAFF. The CDR3 DNA follows: TGTGCCAGCAGAGCGTTTAACATGAACACTGAAGCTTTCTTT.

The rearrangement uses TRBV11-3 and TRBJ2-1; weak D call: TRBD2 (6 bases). Germline CDR1 reads SGHNT; CDR2 reads YENEEA. The CDR3 runs 16 residues. Trimming took off 5 bases at V and 0 bases at J, with 14 bases between the two ends. CDR3 DNA sequence: TGTGCCAGCAGCCCCTCCGGGAGCGCCTCCTACAATGAGCAGTTCTTC. Protein product: CASSPSGSASYNEQFF.

The V and J genes are TRBV6-4 and TRBJ2-1; the D gene is possibly TRBD2 (5 bases). The CDR3 runs to 14 residues. Germline loops: CDR1 MRHNA, CDR2 SNTAGT. With 11 bases removed from V and 8 bases from J, the gap between germline ends came to 22 bases. CDR3 in amino acids: CAYNRGPPRHEQFF. Here the CDR3 DNA reads TGTGCCTACAATCGGGGTCCACCTCGTCATGAGCAGTTCTTC.

The chain employs TRBV3-1 (or the pseudogene TRBV3-2) and TRBJ1-1; 7 nucleotides agree with TRBD1. CDR3 size: 15 residues. With 1 base clipped from V and 3 bases from J, the junction kept 5 bases outside the gene matches. From germline, CDR1 is LGHDT and CDR2 YNNKEL (reference sequence). The CDR3 nucleotides read TGTGCCAGCAGCCAAGTCCCAGGGACAGACACTGAAGCTTTCTTT. Amino acids: CASSQVPGTDTEAFF.

This chain connects TRBV21-1 to TRBJ1-1; the table's D call, TRBD1, has no DNA check behind it. TRBV21-1 is flagged as a pseudogene. The CDR3 spans 17 residues. Written as DNA, the CDR3 is TGTGCCAGCAGCAAAGGGACAGGGGGCGCCGGACTGACTGAAGCTTTCTTT. Its translation: CASSKGTGGAGLTEAFF.

Only a few counts were recorded for this clone. The chain links TRBV19 to TRBJ1-6, with 9 bases lining up with TRBD1. The trim removed 5 bases at V and 7 bases at J, leaving 6 bases unmatched. In germline, CDR1 is LNHDA, CDR2 SQIVND (reference sequence). The CDR3 covers 15 residues. The CDR3 region has the DNA TGTGCCAGTAGTCCAAACAGGGGGCTGAATTCACCCCTCCACTTT. Its protein is CASSPNRGLNSPLHF.

The DNA for the CDR3 is TGCGCCAGCAGCTTCGGGGACAATCAGCCCCAGCATTTT. This gives the protein CASSFGDNQPQHF. The genes are TRBV5-1 and TRBJ1-5, with D unclear. This CDR3 has 13 amino acids. V gave up 2 bases and J gave up 3 bases, with 6 bases separating them. Per germline, CDR1 SGHRS and CDR2 YFSETQ.

The chain has TRBV6-6 and TRBJ2-5, with 7 nucleotides matching TRBD1. Germline assignment: CDR1 MNHNY and CDR2 SVGAGI (reference sequence). The CDR3 is made up of 13 amino acids. V dropped 2 bases and J dropped 12; count of bases not matched to a gene: 9. Here the CDR3 DNA reads TGTGCCAGCAGTTACACCGGGACAGACTCGGAGTACTTC. Translation gives CASSYTGTDSEYF.

The genes are TRBV5-6 and TRBJ1-1; 9 nucleotides line up with TRBD1. In germline, CDR1 is SGHDT, CDR2 YYEEEE. V was clipped by 3 bases and J by 5 bases; unmatched bases: 2. The CDR3 is 13 residues long. CDR3 sequence (DNA): TGTGCCAGCAGCTCGACAGGGGGGACTGAAGCTTTCTTT. Its protein is CASSSTGGTEAFF.

The chain links TRBV30 to TRBJ1-6; maybe TRBD1 (5 bases). CDR3 size: 19 residues. Germline V gene sequence: CDR1 GTSNPN, CDR2 SVGIG (reference sequence). V was cut by 2 bases and J by 9 bases, with 29 bases left in between. CDR3 amino acids: CAWSSPWAPGSILASPLHF. The DNA for the CDR3 is TGTGCCTGGAGTAGCCCTTGGGCCCCAGGGAGTATCCTTGCTTCACCCCTCCACTTT.

This clone was counted once. A read error may produce the germline difference seen at one junction end. CDR3 region: CASSVAVYGYTF. The CDR3 DNA follows: TGTGCCAGCAGCGTAGCAGTTTATGGCTACACCTTC. The chain employs TRBV7-2 and TRBJ1-2; D remains unclear. Per the germline V gene, CDR1 is SGHTA and CDR2 is FQGNSA. CDR3 length: 12 residues.

This chain joins TRBV5-1 and TRBJ2-5; D remains ambiguous. The CDR3 loop spans 17 amino acids. Germline V gene data show CDR1 as SGHRS and CDR2 as YFSETQ. The V gene lost 0 bases and the J gene lost 3 bases, with 18 bases spanning the gap. The chain's CDR3 is CASSLGRRLGYEETQYF. For the CDR3, the DNA is TGCGCCAGCAGCTTGGGGCGGCGGTTGGGGTACGAAGAGACCCAGTACTTC.

The chain is built from TRBV4-3 and TRBJ1-2; D remains ambiguous. Trimming removed 0 bases from V and 2 bases from J, with 10 bases in between. The CDR3 runs to 15 residues. Germline V gene data show CDR1 as LGHNA and CDR2 as YSLEER. CDR3 amino acids: CASSQDIRENYGYTF. The CDR3 DNA reads as TGCGCCAGCAGCCAAGATATTAGGGAAAACTATGGCTACACCTTC.

The chain combines TRBV3-1 (or the pseudogene TRBV3-2) with TRBJ2-2; D is possibly TRBD2 (6 bases). CDR1 LGHDT and CDR2 YNNKEL come from the germline V gene (reference sequence). The V end lost 5 bases, the J end lost 6 bases, and 10 bases lay between the germline ends. The CDR3 has 13 amino acids. CDR3 amino acids: CASSSSAAGELFF. The CDR3 region has the DNA TGTGCCAGCAGCTCTAGCGCCGCCGGGGAGCTGTTTTTT.

The chain combines TRBV6-2 or TRBV6-3 with TRBJ1-5, with D maybe TRBD1 (6 bases). The CDR3 runs to 17 residues. Trimming shortened V by 4 bases and J by 0 bases, and 16 bases separated the two germline ends. The germline V gene has CDR1 MNHEY and CDR2 SVGEGT. CDR3 amino acids: CASSFATGPDSNQPQHF. The DNA for the CDR3 is TGTGCCAGCAGTTTCGCGACAGGCCCTGATAGCAATCAGCCCCAGCATTTT.

This rearrangement joins TRBV28 to TRBJ2-6, with unresolved D. This CDR3 has 17 amino acids. The germline V gene encodes CDR1 MDHEN and CDR2 SYDVKM. V was trimmed by 3 bases and J by 2 bases, leaving 14 bases between them. The CDR3 DNA sequence: TGTGCCAGCAGTTTTCAACAGTTTGGACCTGGGGCCAACGTCCTGACTTTC. Translation gives CASSFQQFGPGANVLTF.

V gene TRBV28 combines with J gene TRBJ1-3; unclear D gene. From germline, CDR1 is MDHEN and CDR2 SYDVKM. V shed 6 bases and J shed 4 bases, with 16 bases lying between them. This CDR3 has 15 residues. The CDR3 sequence: CASSVLGPYGNTIYF. The CDR3 bases are TGTGCCAGCAGCGTTTTGGGCCCATACGGAAACACCATATATTTT.

The chain recombines TRBV15 with TRBJ2-1; TRBD2 agrees at 8 bases. The CDR3 covers 14 residues. Germline V gene data show CDR1 as LNHNV and CDR2 as YYDKDF (reference sequence). Trimming at V came to 0 bases and at J to 9 bases, leaving 4 bases not matched to a gene. For the CDR3, the DNA is TGTGCCACCAGCAGAGATACGGCGGGAGGTGAGCAGTTCTTC. Amino acids: CATSRDTAGGEQFF. Variable domain in full (rest from reference TRBV15 and TRBJ2-1): DAMVIQNPRYQVTQFGKPVTLSCSQTLNHNVMYWYQQKSSQAPKLLFHYYDKDFNNEADTPDNFQSRRPNTSFCFLDIRSPGLGDTAMYLCATSRDTAGGEQFFGPGTRLTVL.

The chain joins TRBV5-1 to TRBJ2-7; 7 bases fit TRBD1. Trimming removed 3 bases from V and 6 bases from J; junction bases left unmatched: 3. CDR1 and CDR2 (germline): SGHRS, YFSETQ. CDR3 length equals 12 residues. In DNA, the CDR3 is TGCGCCAGCAGCTCGAACAGGGGCGAGCAGTACTTC. Its translation: CASSSNRGEQYF.